Listed here are 17 T cell receptor beta chains from one sample, sequenced in a study of T cell repertoires in cytomegalovirus infection. TCRdb re-called the reads with MiXCR, one entry per CDR3 protein. The sample has about 130,000 distinct CDR3 sequences, about 24% seen once; the top ten hold 34%. No antigen is known for these receptors. Sequencing used PBMCs, sequenced either directly or after in vitro stimulation (not recorded which). These receptors all stem from a human donor in good health (CMV status not recorded). Some clones in this sample may be carry-over from other donors' samples.

This clonotype has more than one count but fewer than ten. V gene TRBV6-6 combines with J gene TRBJ2-5; D remains unclear. V was pared by 2 bases and J by 3 bases, with 16 bases between. Germline assignment: CDR1 MNHNY and CDR2 SVGAGI (reference sequence). CDR3 length equals 16 residues. The CDR3 coding sequence is TGTGCCAGCAGTTACGGTCCCCTAGTGGGTGAAGAGACCCAGTACTTC. Translating gives CASSYGPLVGEETQYF.

This clonotype was observed a few times. V usage is TRBV6-2 or TRBV6-3 and J usage is TRBJ2-1, with 8 bases lining up with TRBD2. This CDR3 contains 14 residues. V was clipped by 7 bases and J by 3 bases; unmatched bases: 5. Germline values: CDR1 MNHEY, CDR2 SVGEGT. The CDR3 bases are TGTGCCAGCACGGAGCGGGAGTTCTACAATGAGCAGTTCTTC. Its translation: CASTEREFYNEQFF.

This clonotype appeared many times. The chain uses TRBV7-2 and TRBJ2-1; D is uncertain. The CDR3 spans 13 residues. The germline V and J ends were trimmed by 5 bases and 1 base, with 6 bases remaining between them. Germline V gives CDR1 SGHTA, CDR2 FQGNSA. Here the CDR3 reads CASSRESYNEQFF. CDR3 coding DNA: TGTGCCAGCAGCCGAGAATCCTACAATGAGCAGTTCTTC.

The chain links TRBV18 to TRBJ1-6; tentative D call: TRBD1 (5 bases). The CDR3 sequence is 19 residues long. Per the germline V gene, CDR1 is KGHSH and CDR2 is LQKENI. The V and J ends lost 3 bases and 7 bases respectively, with 25 bases between them. CDR3 coding DNA: TGTGCCAGCTCACCGTTTCTTGGCGGTGGGGCACCGGGGAATTCACCCCTCCACTTT. It translates to CASSPFLGGGAPGNSPLHF. The whole variable domain, remainder taken from reference TRBV18 and TRBJ1-6, is NAGVMQNPRHLVRRRGQEARLRCSPMKGHSHVYWYRQLPEEGLKFMVYLQKENIIDESGMPKERFSAEFPKEGPSILRIQQVVRGDSAAYFCASSPFLGGGAPGNSPLHFGNGTRLTVT.

The chain employs TRBV6-2 or TRBV6-3 and TRBJ1-5; tentatively, D is TRBD1 (5 bases). The V gene lost 2 bases and the J gene lost 9 bases, with 11 bases spanning the gap. CDR1 is MNHEY and CDR2 is SVGEGT in the germline V gene. The CDR3 loop spans 13 amino acids. The CDR3 DNA is TGTGCCAGCAGTTACGGTGAGGGACGGCCCCAGCATTTT. Residues: CASSYGEGRPQHF.

This clonotype was counted only a few times. The V call is TRBV7-3, the J call TRBJ2-5; TRBD2 agrees at 13 bases. Germline V gene sequence: CDR1 SGHTA, CDR2 FQGTGA. This CDR3 has 13 residues. Unmatched junction bases numbered 7, after V lost 6 bases and J lost 12 bases. The CDR3, as DNA: TGTGCCAGCAGTTCCGGGACTAGCGGGGAAAAGTACTTC. Its translation is CASSSGTSGEKYF. The whole variable domain, remainder taken from reference TRBV7-3 and TRBJ2-5, is GAGVSQTPSNKVTEKGKYVELRCDPISGHTALYWYRQSLGQGPEFLIYFQGTGAADDSGLPNDRFFAVRPEGSVSTLKIQRTERGDSAVYLCASSSGTSGEKYFGPGTRLLVL.

This clonotype was recorded many times. The rearrangement joins TRBV11-2 to TRBJ1-5; D uncertain. CDR1 and CDR2 from the germline V gene are SGHAT and FQNNGV. CDR3 length equals 12 residues. V gave up 5 bases and J gave up 6 bases, with 8 bases separating them. CDR3 residues: CASSDGGQPQHF. Written as DNA, the CDR3 is TGTGCCAGCAGCGACGGTGGTCAGCCCCAGCATTTT.

This clonotype showed up just a few times. This chain joins TRBV20-1 and TRBJ2-3; D unresolved. This CDR3 is built from 13 residues. Deletions cut 6 bases from V and 4 bases from J, with 14 bases between. In germline, CDR1 is DFQATT, CDR2 SNEGSKA (reference sequence). CDR3 DNA sequence: TGCAGTGCCGAGTTCTCCAGTGCAGATACGCAGTATTTT. It specifies CSAEFSSADTQYF.

This chain uses TRBV28 with TRBJ2-3; tentatively, D is TRBD2 (5 bases). This CDR3 is 14 amino acids long. V lost 3 bases to trimming and J lost 6 bases, with 13 bases between them. Germline CDR1 and CDR2: MDHEN and SYDVKM. The CDR3 DNA reads TGTGCCAGCAGTTTCAGTGGGAGATCGGATACGCAGTATTTT. It specifies CASSFSGRSDTQYF.

The chain links TRBV5-1 to TRBJ2-2; a possible D gene is TRBD1 (6 bases). V lost 0 bases, J lost 3 bases, and 18 bases lay in between. The germline CDR1 and CDR2 sequences are SGHRS and YFSETQ. The CDR3 covers 18 residues. The CDR3 region is CASSLAGDGKTYTGELFF. CDR3 coding DNA: TGCGCCAGCAGCTTGGCAGGGGACGGAAAAACCTACACCGGGGAGCTGTTTTTT.

This clonotype was observed at least ten times. The CDR3 coding sequence is TGTGCCAGCAGCTTAGCGGTGTTAGAGACCCAGTACTTC. Translating it yields CASSLAVLETQYF. The V call is TRBV7-2, the J call TRBJ2-5; no clear D. In germline, CDR1 is SGHTA, CDR2 FQGNSA. Deletions cut 0 bases from V and 4 bases from J, with 6 bases between. The CDR3 runs 13 residues.

This chain joins TRBV27 and TRBJ1-6; no clear D. There are 14 residues in the CDR3. The germline V gene encodes CDR1 MNHEY and CDR2 SMNVEV (reference sequence). V dropped 3 bases and J dropped 7 bases, with 10 bases sitting between them. For the CDR3, the DNA is TGTGCCAGCAGTTTCCTAAACCTCAATTCACCCCTCCACTTT. Protein product: CASSFLNLNSPLHF.

The chain links TRBV6-2 or TRBV6-3 to TRBJ2-3; D is unclear. Germline loops: CDR1 MNHEY, CDR2 SVGEGT. The CDR3 runs 12 residues. Trimming removed 4 bases at V and 7 bases at J, with 9 bases between. The CDR3 region has the DNA TGTGCCAGCAGTTTTCTACTCAATACGCAGTATTTT. Translation: CASSFLLNTQYF.

The V and J genes are TRBV19 and TRBJ2-1; 8 bases match TRBD2. The ends lost 4 bases at V and 1 base at J; junction bases unmatched: 12. The V gene's germline CDR1 is LNHDA and CDR2 SQIVND (reference sequence). The CDR3 contains 18 residues. The CDR3 coding sequence is TGTGCCAGTAGTAGGCCCCAGGGCGGGGGGCCATCCTACAATGAGCAGTTCTTC. It encodes CASSRPQGGGPSYNEQFF.

This clonotype turned up a few times. This chain joins TRBV24-1 and TRBJ2-5, with a weak D call TRBD1 (5 bases). The V end was cut by 4 bases, the J end by 2 bases, with 10 bases between. The CDR3 is 14 residues long. Germline V lookup: CDR1 KGHDR, CDR2 SFDVKD. The DNA for the CDR3 is TGTGCCACCAGTGACCCCAGGGCACAAGAGACCCAGTACTTC. Translated: CATSDPRAQETQYF.

In its sample, this clonotype was seen a few times. This chain joins TRBV18 and TRBJ2-1; 7 bases map to TRBD1. Trimming took 2 bases from V and 3 from J; bases not matched to a gene: 1. Germline V gene lookup returns CDR1 KGHSH and CDR2 LQKENI. The CDR3 consists of 14 residues. This CDR3 is CASSPRDSYNEQFF. The CDR3, as DNA: TGTGCCAGCTCACCAAGGGACAGCTACAATGAGCAGTTCTTC. The full variable domain, with the rest looked up from reference TRBV18 and TRBJ2-1, is NAGVMQNPRHLVRRRGQEARLRCSPMKGHSHVYWYRQLPEEGLKFMVYLQKENIIDESGMPKERFSAEFPKEGPSILRIQQVVRGDSAAYFCASSPRDSYNEQFFGPGTRLTVL.

Only a few counts were recorded for this clonotype. The V gene is TRBV7-2, the J gene TRBJ2-4; 7 bases fit TRBD2. Trimming removed 5 bases from V and 4 bases from J; junction bases left unmatched: 8. The CDR3 totals 15 residues. The germline V gene has CDR1 SGHTA and CDR2 FQGNSA. The CDR3 nucleotides read TGTGCCAGCAGCCATCCCGGGACTATAAAAAACATTCAGTACTTC. Translated, it gives CASSHPGTIKNIQYF. Based on the CDR3 plus reference TRBV7-2 and TRBJ2-4, the full variable domain is GAGVSQSPSNKVTEKGKDVELRCDPISGHTALYWYRQSLGQGLEFLIYFQGNSAPDKSGLPSDRFSAERTGGSVSTLTIQRTQQEDSAVYLCASSHPGTIKNIQYFGAGTRLSVL.